Presented here are 27 T cell receptor beta chains from one specimen sequenced in a study of T-cell reconstitution after alpha-beta-depleted transplantation in children. The TCRbeta library incorporated unique molecular identifiers. One entry per CDR3 protein, called by TCRdb with MiXCR from the PCR reads. The sample consists of 670,000 or so distinct CDR3 sequences, around 14% of them appearing once. Specimen: PBMCs, collected before TCRalphabeta/CD19-depleted stem cell transplant. These receptors came from a girl aged 2 to 9 with congenital amegakaryocytic thrombocytopenia, due to receive a stem cell transplant.

This clonotype was observed many times. This chain connects TRBV5-8 to TRBJ2-3; D is unclear. This CDR3 spans 15 amino acids. Trimming stripped 0 bases from V and 0 bases from J, with 8 bases between. Germline V gene lookup returns CDR1 SGHTS and CDR2 YDEGEE. This CDR3 is CASSLAATSTDTQYF. In DNA, the CDR3 is TGTGCCAGCAGCTTGGCTGCGACTAGCACAGATACGCAGTATTTT.

This chain joins TRBV9 and TRBJ2-7; no firm D call. Trimming stripped 2 bases from V and 2 bases from J, with 14 bases between. The CDR3 runs 15 residues. Germline V CDR1 and CDR2: SGDLS, YYNGEE. The CDR3 region is CASSVRSQSTYEQYF. The CDR3 nucleotides read TGTGCCAGCAGCGTCCGTAGCCAGAGCACCTACGAGCAGTACTTC.

This clonotype was observed at least ten times. J is TRBJ2-2 and V is TRBV20-1, with TRBD2 identical over 10 bases. This CDR3 is 14 amino acids long. The germline gives CDR1 DFQATT, CDR2 SNEGSKA (reference sequence). V lost 4 bases and J lost 8; bases outside the gene matches: 7. This chain's CDR3 is CSAIPSGSLGELFF. The CDR3 region has the DNA TGCAGTGCTATCCCTAGCGGGAGTCTAGGGGAGCTGTTTTTT.

Ten or more counts support this clonotype. The chain recombines TRBV28 with TRBJ2-7; tentatively, D is TRBD2 (6 bases). The germline V and J ends were trimmed by 2 bases and 4 bases, with 12 bases remaining between them. This CDR3 is built from 14 residues. Germline V gene data show CDR1 as MDHEN and CDR2 as SYDVKM. Here the CDR3 DNA reads TGTGCCAGCAGTTTAGCGCTAGCGATTTACGAGCAGTACTTC. This sequence encodes CASSLALAIYEQYF. The full variable domain, rest sourced from reference TRBV28 and TRBJ2-7, is DVKVTQSSRYLVKRTGEKVFLECVQDMDHENMFWYRQDPGLGLRLIYFSYDVKMKEKGDIPEGYSVSREKKERFSLILESASTNQTSMYLCASSLALAIYEQYFGPGTRLTVT.

This clonotype occurred many times. The gene calls are TRBV2 and TRBJ2-2; the D gene is possibly TRBD2 (5 bases). There are 15 residues in the CDR3. V dropped 2 bases and J dropped 7 bases, with 14 bases sitting between them. Looked up from germline, CDR1 is SNHLY and CDR2 is FYNNEI. CDR3 sequence: CASSELEFEGGELFF. Here the CDR3 DNA reads TGTGCCAGCAGTGAATTAGAGTTCGAGGGCGGGGAGCTGTTTTTT. Full variable domain (outside the CDR3, taken from reference TRBV2 and TRBJ2-2): EPEVTQTPSHQVTQMGQEVILRCVPISNHLYFYWYRQILGQKVEFLVSFYNNEISEKSEIFDDQFSVERPDGSNFTLKIRSTKLEDSAMYFCASSELEFEGGELFFGEGSRLTVL.

This clonotype was counted only a few times. V usage is TRBV11-2 and J usage is TRBJ2-5; possible D gene TRBD1, 6 bases. The V and J ends lost 4 bases and 4 bases respectively, with 16 bases between them. Germline V gives CDR1 SGHAT, CDR2 FQNNGV. The CDR3 extends over 15 amino acids. CDR3 in amino acids: CASSYRVNLRETQYF. The CDR3 DNA sequence: TGTGCCAGCAGCTACAGGGTCAATCTCCGAGAGACCCAGTACTTC.

CDR3 amino acids: CASTTPGRDTQYF. The DNA for the CDR3 is TGTGCCAGCACCACCCCAGGGAGGGATACGCAGTATTTT. The chain couples TRBV5-5 to TRBJ2-3; D possibly corresponds to TRBD2 (6 bases). Germline V lookup: CDR1 SGHKS, CDR2 YYEKEE (reference sequence). The CDR3 totals 13 residues. V dropped 6 bases and J dropped 6 bases, with 14 bases sitting between them.

The rearrangement links TRBV20-1 to TRBJ2-2; TRBD2 matches 7 bases. The CDR3 has 14 residues. The trim removed 3 bases at V and 5 bases at J, leaving 6 bases unmatched. In germline, CDR1 is DFQATT, CDR2 SNEGSKA (reference sequence). In DNA, the CDR3 is TGCAGTGCTAGTGGCGGGAGACGTACCGGGGAGCTGTTTTTT. Translated, it gives CSASGGRRTGELFF.

This chain uses TRBV5-1 with TRBJ2-3; TRBD1 aligns across 8 bases. This CDR3 region has 13 residues. Germline V gives CDR1 SGHRS, CDR2 YFSETQ. Losses at the gene ends were 5 bases for V and 4 bases for J; bases not matched to a gene: 3. The CDR3 sequence: CASRGQGPDTQYF. CDR3 DNA sequence: TGCGCCAGCAGAGGACAGGGCCCAGATACGCAGTATTTT.

This clonotype has a count of ten or more. The genes are TRBV5-1 and TRBJ1-1; D call uncertain. Germline values: CDR1 SGHRS, CDR2 YFSETQ. Between the trimmed V and J ends, which lost 2 bases and 1 base, there was a span of 6 bases. The CDR3 has 13 residues. CDR3 in DNA: TGCGCCAGCAGCTTTTTAGAGAACACTGAAGCTTTCTTT. Amino acids: CASSFLENTEAFF.

V is TRBV12-3 or TRBV12-4 and J is TRBJ1-2; a weak D match, TRBD1 (5 bases). V dropped 6 bases and J dropped 8 bases, with 16 bases sitting between them. The CDR3 is 13 residues long. The CDR3 sequence is CASRDKGSGGYTF. CDR3 sequence (DNA): TGTGCCAGCAGGGACAAGGGTTCAGGAGGCTACACCTTC.

The CDR3 nucleotides are TGTGCCAGCAGCTTGGCAGCGGGAGCAGATACGCAGTATTTT. This gives the protein CASSLAAGADTQYF. This chain links TRBV5-5 with TRBJ2-3; 8 bases map to TRBD2. V was clipped by 0 bases and J by 4 bases; unmatched bases: 1. The CDR3 runs 14 residues. CDR1 is SGHKS and CDR2 is YYEKEE in the germline V gene (reference sequence).

This chain joins TRBV7-9 and TRBJ2-1, with TRBD2 identical over 8 bases. CDR3 size: 12 residues. In germline, CDR1 is SEHNR, CDR2 FQNEAQ (reference sequence). V was clipped by 8 bases and J by 6 bases; unmatched bases: 3. CDR3 DNA: TGTGCCAGCCACGGGAGGGCCAATGAGCAGTTCTTC. This codes for CASHGRANEQFF.

The CDR3 region is CACEIDTQETQYF. DNA for the CDR3: TGTGCCTGTGAGATCGACACCCAAGAGACCCAGTACTTC. The chain uses TRBV30 and TRBJ2-5; D not certain. Germline-derived CDR1 and CDR2 are GTSNPN and SVGIG (reference sequence). Trimming stripped 6 bases from V and 1 base from J, with 12 bases between. The CDR3 has 13 residues.

This clonotype was seen many times. The rearrangement joins TRBV5-6 to TRBJ1-5; a weak D match, TRBD1 (6 bases). Germline CDR1 is SGHDT and CDR2 is YYEEEE. This CDR3 is built from 16 residues. V gave up 10 bases and J gave up 4 bases, with 24 bases separating them. As DNA, the CDR3 is TGTGCCGAGCTAGGGCAGGGGATAATAAGGAATCAGCCCCAGCATTTT. Translating it yields CAELGQGIIRNQPQHF.

At least ten counts were recorded for this clonotype. The V gene is TRBV9, the J gene TRBJ2-3; 10 nucleotides agree with TRBD2. V gave up 3 bases and J gave up 4 bases; unmatched junction bases: 2. The CDR3 is made up of 14 amino acids. Germline CDR1 is SGDLS and CDR2 is YYNGEE. For the CDR3, the DNA is TGTGCCAGCAGCGAAAGCGGGAGGGCAGATACGCAGTATTTT. This gives the protein CASSESGRADTQYF.

This chain links TRBV2 with TRBJ2-7, with 10 bases matching TRBD2. This CDR3 spans 15 amino acids. Germline loops: CDR1 SNHLY, CDR2 FYNNEI. J was trimmed by 4 bases and V by 2 bases; bases with no gene match: 5. This chain's CDR3 is CASSESAGGFYEQYF. DNA for the CDR3: TGTGCCAGCAGTGAATCAGCGGGAGGGTTTTACGAGCAGTACTTC.

This clonotype was recorded a few times. The V and J genes are TRBV4-1 and TRBJ2-7, with 9 bases that match TRBD2. The germline V gene encodes CDR1 MGHRA and CDR2 YSYEKL. The V segment lost 4 bases and the J segment 1 base; nucleotides outside the gene matches: 5. The CDR3 is 15 residues long. The DNA for the CDR3 is TGCGCCAGCAGCCCATCGGGACTAGCATCCTACGAGCAGTACTTC. Amino acids: CASSPSGLASYEQYF.

This clonotype was recorded at least ten times. The chain employs TRBV12-3 or TRBV12-4 and TRBJ2-7; D is unresolved. The CDR3 is 14 residues long. Trimming took 1 base from V and 7 from J, leaving 14 bases between them. The CDR3, as DNA: TGTGCCAGCAGTTTAGATTTAATACGTTTAGAGCAGTACTTC. Translating it yields CASSLDLIRLEQYF.

The chain recombines TRBV20-1 with TRBJ2-7; D may be TRBD1 (6 bases). V gave up 6 bases and J gave up 0 bases, with 15 bases separating them. Germline assignment: CDR1 DFQATT and CDR2 SNEGSKA (reference sequence). The CDR3 has 14 residues. The CDR3 nucleotides read TGCAGTGCCCTGGGACACCAAAGCTCCTACGAGCAGTACTTC. Translating it yields CSALGHQSSYEQYF.

This clonotype was seen ten or more times. The chain couples TRBV6-5 to TRBJ1-1; D gene unclear. The CDR3 has 11 residues. The V gene lost 2 bases and the J gene lost 8 bases, with 6 bases spanning the gap. Germline loops: CDR1 MNHEY, CDR2 SVGAGI. CDR3 sequence: CASSYRREAFF. The DNA of the CDR3 is TGTGCCAGCAGTTACAGGCGGGAAGCTTTCTTT.

At least ten counts were recorded for this clonotype. The chain has TRBV12-3 or TRBV12-4 and TRBJ2-7; D call uncertain. CDR3 length: 13 amino acids. Trimming took off 3 bases at V and 2 bases at J, with 8 bases between the two ends. CDR3 DNA: TGTGCCAGCAGTTTTGTATCAACCTACGAGCAGTACTTC. Amino acids: CASSFVSTYEQYF.

This chain connects TRBV5-1 to TRBJ2-2; 9 bases match TRBD1. V trimming: 7 bases; J trimming: 7 bases; junction bases outside the gene matches: 11. This CDR3 region has 15 residues. Germline CDR1 and CDR2: SGHRS and YFSETQ. CDR3: CASRPGQGFGGELFF. CDR3 nucleotide sequence: TGCGCCAGCCGCCCCGGACAGGGGTTCGGCGGGGAGCTGTTTTTT.

This clonotype was counted a few times. The chain recombines TRBV5-1 with TRBJ2-7, with a tentative D call TRBD1 (6 bases). This CDR3 has 19 residues. Germline CDR1 reads SGHRS; CDR2 reads YFSETQ. Trimming pared 0 bases from V and 6 bases from J, leaving 28 bases between. The CDR3 DNA sequence: TGCGCCAGCAGCTTGGCCCAAATACAGGGACCGGCTAGGGATGGCGAGCAGTACTTC. This encodes CASSLAQIQGPARDGEQYF.

This clonotype was observed many times. CDR3 sequence (DNA): TGCAGCGTTCTGACAGGGGAAGCTTTCTTT. Its protein is CSVLTGEAFF. The genes are TRBV29-1 and TRBJ1-1, with 7 bases fitting TRBD1. V shed 5 bases, J shed 8 bases, and the junction held 2 bases outside the gene matches. CDR3 length equals 10 residues. CDR1 is SQVTM, CDR2 ANQGSEA, per germline.

This clonotype was counted many times. The V gene is TRBV28, the J gene TRBJ2-7, with D hard to call. V lost 3 bases to trimming and J lost 3 bases, with 6 bases between them. Germline V gene lookup returns CDR1 MDHEN and CDR2 SYDVKM. This CDR3 is built from 12 residues. CDR3 residues: CASSFSLYEQYF. The CDR3 nucleotides are TGTGCCAGCAGTTTCTCGCTCTACGAGCAGTACTTC.

In this sample, this clonotype turned up many times. This chain links TRBV5-1 with TRBJ2-7; a possible D gene is TRBD2 (5 bases). CDR1 is SGHRS and CDR2 is YFSETQ in the germline V gene. This CDR3 is built from 16 residues. V dropped 0 bases and J dropped 0 bases, with 13 bases sitting between them. The CDR3 nucleotides are TGCGCCAGCAGCTTGGGAGTAGGGAGTGGCTCCTACGAGCAGTACTTC. Amino acids: CASSLGVGSGSYEQYF.